Given below is one TCR beta chain in context. The antigen is not known. The V end was cut by 5 bases, the J end by 0 bases, with 8 bases between. CDR1 is SGHRS and CDR2 is YFSETQ in the germline V gene. This CDR3 is 14 amino acids long. The presence of a unique molecular identifier marked each TCR cDNA molecule. TCRdb called the 5' RACE reads again in MiXCR, with one record for every CDR3 protein. The sample consists of 10,000 or so distinct CDR3 sequences, 8% to 10% of them appearing once. The time point denotes: sample taken at primary tumor resection. The 60 to 90 donors had untreated early-stage non-small cell lung cancer. Whole RNA, isolated from tumor, nontumor lung or frozen PBMC, was sequenced without prior sorting. These data originate in a study of spatial heterogeneity in lung cancer. Turning to the study itself: In tumor regions TCR transcript counts correlated strongly with a matched bulk RNA-seq T cell module score. Overall study findings and caveats: Tumor mutation counts were tracked by expanded intratumoral alpha and beta TCR counts.

The sequence came from a female donor with early-stage non-small cell lung cancer. The input for sequencing was lung tumor tissue, taken at surgery. This sequence joins TRBV5-1 and TRBJ1-4, with unresolved D. The CDR3 region has the DNA TGCGCCAGCAGAACGGGTTCAACTAATGAAAAACTGTTTTTT. Translation: CASRTGSTNEKLFF.